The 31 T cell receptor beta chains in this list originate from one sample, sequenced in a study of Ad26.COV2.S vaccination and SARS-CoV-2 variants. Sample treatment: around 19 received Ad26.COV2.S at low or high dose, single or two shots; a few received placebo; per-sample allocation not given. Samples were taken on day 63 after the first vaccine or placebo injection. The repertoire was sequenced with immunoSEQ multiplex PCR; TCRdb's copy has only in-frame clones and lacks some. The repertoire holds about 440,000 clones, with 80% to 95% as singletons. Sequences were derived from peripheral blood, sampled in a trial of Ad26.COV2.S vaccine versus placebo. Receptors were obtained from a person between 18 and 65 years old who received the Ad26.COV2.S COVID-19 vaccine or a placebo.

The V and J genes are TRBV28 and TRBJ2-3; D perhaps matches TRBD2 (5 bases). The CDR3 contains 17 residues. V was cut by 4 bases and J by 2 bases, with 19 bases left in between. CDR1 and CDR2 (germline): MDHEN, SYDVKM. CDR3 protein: CASSWATGRRDTDTQYF. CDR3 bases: TGTGCCAGCAGTTGGGCCACCGGGCGTCGGGACACAGATACGCAGTATTTT. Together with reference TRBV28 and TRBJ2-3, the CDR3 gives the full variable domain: DVKVTQSSRYLVKRTGEKVFLECVQDMDHENMFWYRQDPGLGLRLIYFSYDVKMKEKGDIPEGYSVSREKKERFSLILESASTNQTSMYLCASSWATGRRDTDTQYFGPGTRLTVL.

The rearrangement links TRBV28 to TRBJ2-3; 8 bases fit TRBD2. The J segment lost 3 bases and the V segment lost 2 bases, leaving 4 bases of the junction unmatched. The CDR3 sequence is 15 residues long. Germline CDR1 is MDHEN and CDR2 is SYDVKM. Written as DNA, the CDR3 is TGTGCCAGCAGTTTAAAGCCTAGCGGGACAGATACGCAGTATTTT. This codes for CASSLKPSGTDTQYF.

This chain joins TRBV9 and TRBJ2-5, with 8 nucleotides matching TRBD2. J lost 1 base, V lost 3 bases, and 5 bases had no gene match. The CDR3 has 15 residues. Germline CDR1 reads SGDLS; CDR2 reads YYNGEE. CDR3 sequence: CASSDTGTSQETQYF. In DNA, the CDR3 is TGTGCCAGCAGCGACACTGGGACTAGCCAAGAGACCCAGTACTTC.

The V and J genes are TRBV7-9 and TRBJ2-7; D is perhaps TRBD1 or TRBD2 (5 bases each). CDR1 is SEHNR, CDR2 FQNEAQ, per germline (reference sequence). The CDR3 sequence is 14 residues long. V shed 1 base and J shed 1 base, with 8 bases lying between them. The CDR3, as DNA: TGTGCCAGCAGCTTAGTGGGGGATTCCTACGAGCAGTACTTC. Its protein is CASSLVGDSYEQYF.

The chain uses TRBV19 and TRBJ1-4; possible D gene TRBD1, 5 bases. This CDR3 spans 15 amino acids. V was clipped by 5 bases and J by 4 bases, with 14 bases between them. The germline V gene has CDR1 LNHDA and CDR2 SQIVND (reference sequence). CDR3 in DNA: TGTGCCAGTAGTCTACGACAGCGACTTAATGAAAAACTGTTTTTT. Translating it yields CASSLRQRLNEKLFF.

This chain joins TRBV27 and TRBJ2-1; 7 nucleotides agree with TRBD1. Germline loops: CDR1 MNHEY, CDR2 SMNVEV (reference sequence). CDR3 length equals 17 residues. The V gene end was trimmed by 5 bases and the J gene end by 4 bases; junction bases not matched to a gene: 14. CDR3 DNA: TGTGCCAGCAGTCCTAGGCTACAGGGGTTTAGGTACAATGAGCAGTTCTTC. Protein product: CASSPRLQGFRYNEQFF.

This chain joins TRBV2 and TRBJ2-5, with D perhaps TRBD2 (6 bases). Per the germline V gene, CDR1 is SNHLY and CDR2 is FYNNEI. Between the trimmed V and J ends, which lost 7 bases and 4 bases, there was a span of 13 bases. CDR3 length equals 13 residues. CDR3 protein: CASNIAAGETQYF. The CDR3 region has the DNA TGTGCCAGCAACATAGCGGCTGGAGAGACCCAGTACTTC.

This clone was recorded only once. CDR3 sequence (DNA): TGTGCCAGCAGCCAAGATTTTAGCGGGGCCACCTACGAGCAGTACTTC. Protein product: CASSQDFSGATYEQYF. The chain joins TRBV4-2 to TRBJ2-7; 8 bases are shared with TRBD2. The V and J ends lost 0 bases and 2 bases, in that order; junction bases with no gene match: 6. Germline V gene lookup returns CDR1 LGHNA and CDR2 YNFKEQ. This CDR3 is 16 amino acids long.

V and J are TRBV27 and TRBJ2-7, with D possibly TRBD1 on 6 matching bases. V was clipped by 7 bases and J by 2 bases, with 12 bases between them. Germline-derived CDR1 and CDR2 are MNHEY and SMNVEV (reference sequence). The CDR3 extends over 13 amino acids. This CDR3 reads CASTETGTYEQYF. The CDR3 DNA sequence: TGTGCCAGCACGGAGACAGGCACCTACGAGCAGTACTTC.

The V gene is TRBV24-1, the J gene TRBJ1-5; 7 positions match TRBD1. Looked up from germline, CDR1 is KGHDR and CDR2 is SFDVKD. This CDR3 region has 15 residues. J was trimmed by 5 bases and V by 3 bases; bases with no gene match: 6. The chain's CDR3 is CATSDTPDRDQPQHF. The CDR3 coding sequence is TGTGCCACCAGTGATACCCCAGACAGGGATCAGCCCCAGCATTTT.

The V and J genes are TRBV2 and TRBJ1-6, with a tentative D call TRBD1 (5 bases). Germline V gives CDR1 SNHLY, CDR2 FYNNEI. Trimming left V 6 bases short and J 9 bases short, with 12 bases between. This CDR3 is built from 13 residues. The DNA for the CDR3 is TGTGCCAGCAGACTACAGGAGGCTTCACCCCTCCACTTT. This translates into CASRLQEASPLHF.

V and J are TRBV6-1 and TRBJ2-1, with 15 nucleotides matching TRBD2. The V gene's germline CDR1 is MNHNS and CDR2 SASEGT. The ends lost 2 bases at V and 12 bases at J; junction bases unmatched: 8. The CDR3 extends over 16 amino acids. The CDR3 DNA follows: TGTGCCAGCAGTGAATCTCCGGGACTAGCGGGAGGTACGCAGTTCTTC. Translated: CASSESPGLAGGTQFF.

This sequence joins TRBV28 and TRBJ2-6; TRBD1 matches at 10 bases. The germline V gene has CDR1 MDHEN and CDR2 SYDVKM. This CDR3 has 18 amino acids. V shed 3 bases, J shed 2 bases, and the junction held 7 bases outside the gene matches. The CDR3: CASSFPTDRGPGANVLTF. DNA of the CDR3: TGTGCCAGCAGTTTCCCTACCGACAGGGGGCCTGGGGCCAACGTCCTGACTTTC.

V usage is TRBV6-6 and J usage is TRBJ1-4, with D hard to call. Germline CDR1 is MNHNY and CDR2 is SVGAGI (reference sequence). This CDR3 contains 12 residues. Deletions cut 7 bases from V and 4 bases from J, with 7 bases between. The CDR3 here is CASTGVNEKLFF. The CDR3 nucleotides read TGTGCCAGCACTGGGGTTAATGAAAAACTGTTTTTT.

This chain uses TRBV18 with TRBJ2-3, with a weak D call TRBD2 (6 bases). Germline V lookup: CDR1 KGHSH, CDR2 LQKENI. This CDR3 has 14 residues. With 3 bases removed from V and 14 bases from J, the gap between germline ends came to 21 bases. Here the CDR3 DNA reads TGTGCCAGCTCACCCTATAAGGACGCGGGATCTGGGTATTTT. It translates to CASSPYKDAGSGYF.

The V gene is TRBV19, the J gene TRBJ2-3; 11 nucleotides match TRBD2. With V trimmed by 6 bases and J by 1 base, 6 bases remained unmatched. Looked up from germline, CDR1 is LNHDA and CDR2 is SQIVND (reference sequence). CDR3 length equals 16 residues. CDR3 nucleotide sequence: TGTGCCAGTAGAAATAGCGGGAGGGGGGGCACAGATACGCAGTATTTT. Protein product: CASRNSGRGGTDTQYF.

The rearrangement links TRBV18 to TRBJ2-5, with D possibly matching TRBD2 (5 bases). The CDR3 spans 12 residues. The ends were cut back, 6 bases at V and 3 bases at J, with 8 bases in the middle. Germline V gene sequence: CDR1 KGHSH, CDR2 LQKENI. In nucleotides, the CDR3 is TGTGCCAGCTCGGACTGGAAAGAGACCCAGTACTTC. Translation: CASSDWKETQYF.

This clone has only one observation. The CDR3, as DNA: TGTGCCAGCAGCCCCGGGACTTTGAACACCGGGGAGCTGTTTTTT. This translates into CASSPGTLNTGELFF. The chain combines TRBV11-2 with TRBJ2-2, with D perhaps matching TRBD2 (6 bases). Germline V gene sequence: CDR1 SGHAT, CDR2 FQNNGV. Trimming pared 5 bases from V and 1 base from J, leaving 11 bases between. CDR3 length: 15 residues.

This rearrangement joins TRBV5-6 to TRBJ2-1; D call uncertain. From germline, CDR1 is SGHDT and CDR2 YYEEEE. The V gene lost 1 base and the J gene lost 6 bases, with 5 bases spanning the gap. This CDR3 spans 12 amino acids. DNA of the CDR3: TGTGCCAGCAGCTTGAACAGCAATGAGCAGTTCTTC. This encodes CASSLNSNEQFF.

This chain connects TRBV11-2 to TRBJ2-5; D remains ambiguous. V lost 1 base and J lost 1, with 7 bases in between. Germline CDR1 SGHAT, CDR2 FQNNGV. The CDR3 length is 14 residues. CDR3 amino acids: CASSLVSSQETQYF. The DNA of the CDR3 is TGTGCCAGCAGCTTAGTTAGCAGCCAAGAGACCCAGTACTTC.

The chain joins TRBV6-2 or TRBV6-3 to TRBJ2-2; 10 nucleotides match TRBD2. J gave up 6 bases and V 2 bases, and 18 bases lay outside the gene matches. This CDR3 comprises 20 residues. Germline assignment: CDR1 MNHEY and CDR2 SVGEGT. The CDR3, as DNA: TGTGCCAGCAGTTACCCAACATCCGGGACTAGCGCATACCCCCCCGGGGAGCTGTTTTTT. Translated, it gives CASSYPTSGTSAYPPGELFF.

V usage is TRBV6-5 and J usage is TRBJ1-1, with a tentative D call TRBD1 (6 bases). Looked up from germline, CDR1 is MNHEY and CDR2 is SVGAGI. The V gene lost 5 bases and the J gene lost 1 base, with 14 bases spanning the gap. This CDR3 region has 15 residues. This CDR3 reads CASSPPDRSNTEAFF. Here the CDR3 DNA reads TGTGCCAGCAGTCCCCCGGACAGATCGAACACTGAAGCTTTCTTT.

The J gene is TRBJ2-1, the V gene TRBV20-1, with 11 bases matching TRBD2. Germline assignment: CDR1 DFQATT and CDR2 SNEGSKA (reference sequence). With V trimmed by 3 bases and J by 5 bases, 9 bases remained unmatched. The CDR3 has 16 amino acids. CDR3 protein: CSASPLAGVGNNEQFF. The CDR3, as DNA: TGCAGTGCTAGTCCACTAGCGGGAGTTGGGAACAATGAGCAGTTCTTC.

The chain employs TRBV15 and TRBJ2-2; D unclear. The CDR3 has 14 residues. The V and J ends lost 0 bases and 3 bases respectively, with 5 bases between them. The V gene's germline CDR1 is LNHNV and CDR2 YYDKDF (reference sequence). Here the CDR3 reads CATSRDWDTGELFF. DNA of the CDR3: TGTGCCACCAGCAGAGATTGGGACACCGGGGAGCTGTTTTTT.

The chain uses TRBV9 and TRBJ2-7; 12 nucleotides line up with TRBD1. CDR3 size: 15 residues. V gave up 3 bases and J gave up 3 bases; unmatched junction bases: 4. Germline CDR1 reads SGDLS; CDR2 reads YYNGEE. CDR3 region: CASSAGTGGVYEQYF. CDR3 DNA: TGTGCCAGCAGCGCGGGGACAGGGGGCGTCTACGAGCAGTACTTC.

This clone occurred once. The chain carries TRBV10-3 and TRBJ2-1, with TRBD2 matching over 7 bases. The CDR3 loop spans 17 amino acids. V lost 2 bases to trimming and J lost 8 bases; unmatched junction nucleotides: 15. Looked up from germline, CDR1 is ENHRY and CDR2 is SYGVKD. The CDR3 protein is CAISEATRTSPLDEQFF. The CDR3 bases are TGTGCCATCAGTGAGGCAACAAGGACTAGTCCTTTGGATGAGCAGTTCTTC.

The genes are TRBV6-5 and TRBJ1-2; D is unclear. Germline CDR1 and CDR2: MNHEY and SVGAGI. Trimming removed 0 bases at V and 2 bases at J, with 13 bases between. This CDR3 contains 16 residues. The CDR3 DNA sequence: TGTGCCAGCAGTTACTCGGTCGTCGGAGCCAACTATGGCTACACCTTC. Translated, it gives CASSYSVVGANYGYTF.

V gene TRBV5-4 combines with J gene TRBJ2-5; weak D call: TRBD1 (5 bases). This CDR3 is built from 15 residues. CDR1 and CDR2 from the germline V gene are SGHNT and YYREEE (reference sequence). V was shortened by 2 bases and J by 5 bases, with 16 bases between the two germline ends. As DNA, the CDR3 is TGTGCCAGCAGCTTTAGGGGAAGGGCGCGGGAGACCCAGTACTTC. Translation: CASSFRGRARETQYF.

The CDR3 is CASSLAPDTEAFF. The CDR3 DNA follows: TGTGCCAGCAGCTTGGCGCCGGATACTGAAGCTTTCTTT. The V call is TRBV5-4, the J call TRBJ1-1; D ambiguous. This CDR3 has 13 amino acids. CDR1 SGHNT and CDR2 YYREEE come from the germline V gene (reference sequence). V lost 0 bases, J lost 5 bases, and 8 bases lay in between.

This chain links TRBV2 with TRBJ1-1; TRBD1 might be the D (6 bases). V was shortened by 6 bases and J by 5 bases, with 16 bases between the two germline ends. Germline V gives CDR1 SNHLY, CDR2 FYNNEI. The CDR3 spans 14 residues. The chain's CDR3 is CASRGRQGRTEAFF. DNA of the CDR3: TGTGCCAGCAGAGGGAGGCAGGGGAGGACTGAAGCTTTCTTT.

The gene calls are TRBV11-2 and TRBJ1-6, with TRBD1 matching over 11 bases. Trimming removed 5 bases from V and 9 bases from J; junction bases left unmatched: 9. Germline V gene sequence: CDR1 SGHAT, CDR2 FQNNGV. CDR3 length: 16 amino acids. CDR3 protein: CASSARSGQGVSPLHF. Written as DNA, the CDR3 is TGTGCCAGCAGCGCTCGATCGGGACAGGGGGTTTCACCCCTCCACTTT. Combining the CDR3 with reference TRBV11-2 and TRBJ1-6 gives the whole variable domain EAGVAQSPRYKIIEKRQSVAFWCNPISGHATLYWYQQILGQGPKLLIQFQNNGVVDDSQLPKDRFSAERLKGVDSTLKIQPAKLEDSAVYLCASSARSGQGVSPLHFGNGTRLTVT.